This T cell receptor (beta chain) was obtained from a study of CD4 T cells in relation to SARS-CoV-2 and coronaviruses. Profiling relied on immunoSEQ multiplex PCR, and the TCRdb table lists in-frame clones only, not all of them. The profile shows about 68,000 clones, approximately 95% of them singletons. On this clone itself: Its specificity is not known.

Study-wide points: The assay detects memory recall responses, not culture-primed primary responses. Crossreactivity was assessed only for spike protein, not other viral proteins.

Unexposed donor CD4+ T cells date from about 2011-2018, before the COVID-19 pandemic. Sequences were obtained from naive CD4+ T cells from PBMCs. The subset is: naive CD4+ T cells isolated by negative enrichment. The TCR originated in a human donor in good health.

CDR3 in DNA: TGTGCCAGCAGCTTCCCCGGGACAGGGGGCCCTCCCGGGGATGGCTACACCTTC. Its protein product is CASSFPGTGGPPGDGYTF. This chain links TRBV7-6 with TRBJ1-2; 12 nucleotides align to TRBD1. Germline V gene sequence: CDR1 SGHVS, CDR2 FNYEAQ. The CDR3 totals 18 residues. Losses at the gene ends were 3 bases for V and 6 bases for J; bases not matched to a gene: 14.